One and the same sample provided the 23 T cell receptor beta chains below, sequenced in a study of response to subunit inactivated influenza vaccine. TCRdb re-derived calls from the RT-PCR reads in MiXCR, one entry per CDR3 protein. The sample holds hundreds of thousands of distinct CDR3 sequences, approximately 15% seen once. The source was CD4+ T cells sorted from PBMCs, collected less than 25 months after vaccination. The receptor source for this set is a man aged 45-69 years who received an inactivated influenza vaccine.

The sample holds a few counts of this clonotype. The genes are TRBV12-3 or TRBV12-4 and TRBJ2-5; a possible D gene is TRBD2 (5 bases). Trimming left V 5 bases short and J 7 bases short, with 14 bases between. The CDR3 has 13 residues. CDR3 sequence reads: CASSGRVAGTQYF. DNA for the CDR3: TGTGCCAGCAGTGGTCGGGTCGCGGGGACCCAGTACTTC.

This clonotype appeared a few times. The chain has TRBV20-1 and TRBJ2-3; perhaps TRBD2 as D (6 bases). The CDR3 has 14 residues. With 6 bases removed from V and 1 base from J, the gap between germline ends came to 14 bases. From germline, CDR1 is DFQATT and CDR2 SNEGSKA (reference sequence). CDR3 bases: TGCAGTGCAATCCGGGACTCGGGCACAGATACGCAGTATTTT. As protein: CSAIRDSGTDTQYF.

This clonotype was observed a handful of times. The chain links TRBV5-1 to TRBJ2-7, with D perhaps matching TRBD1 (5 bases). The CDR3 totals 14 residues. Germline V CDR1 and CDR2: SGHRS, YFSETQ. V was trimmed by 0 bases and J by 4 bases, leaving 11 bases between them. As DNA, the CDR3 is TGCGCCAGCAGCTTGGTTGGGGCCTCGTACGAGCAGTACTTC. Translated, it gives CASSLVGASYEQYF.

The chain joins TRBV30 to TRBJ2-2; D perhaps matches TRBD1 (5 bases). There are 14 residues in the CDR3. With 3 bases removed from V and 6 bases from J, the gap between germline ends came to 14 bases. The germline CDR1 and CDR2 sequences are GTSNPN and SVGIG (reference sequence). This CDR3 reads CAWRSARVAGELFF. CDR3 bases: TGTGCCTGGAGAAGCGCCAGGGTGGCCGGGGAGCTGTTTTTT.

This clonotype came up a few times. This chain uses TRBV10-3 with TRBJ1-5; D remains unclear. In germline, CDR1 is ENHRY, CDR2 SYGVKD. This CDR3 is built from 14 residues. V was trimmed by 0 bases and J by 7 bases, leaving 10 bases between them. The CDR3 loop reads CAISESPALQPQHF. In DNA, the CDR3 is TGTGCCATCAGTGAGTCGCCAGCCTTACAGCCCCAGCATTTT.

This clonotype was recorded many times. The chain recombines TRBV20-1 with TRBJ2-3; possible D gene TRBD2, 6 bases. Trimming took 5 bases from V and 2 from J, leaving 14 bases between them. This CDR3 comprises 14 residues. Germline-derived CDR1 and CDR2 are DFQATT and SNEGSKA (reference sequence). In nucleotides, the CDR3 is TGCAGTGCTGTCGCGGGGCACGACACAGATACGCAGTATTTT. As protein: CSAVAGHDTDTQYF.

This clonotype appeared a few times. The genes are TRBV4-2 and TRBJ2-4; perhaps D is TRBD1 or TRBD2 (5 bases each). CDR1 is LGHNA, CDR2 YNFKEQ, per germline. The CDR3 has 17 residues. V was trimmed by 4 bases and J by 0 bases, leaving 16 bases between them. The CDR3 spells CASSPGPTALAKNIQYF. The CDR3 coding sequence is TGTGCCAGCAGCCCGGGACCCACGGCCCTAGCCAAAAACATTCAGTACTTC.

The genes are TRBV10-3 and TRBJ2-3; the match to TRBD2 covers 10 bases. V was pared by 2 bases and J by 6 bases, with 5 bases of the junction left unmatched. Germline-derived CDR1 and CDR2 are ENHRY and SYGVKD. The CDR3 is 15 residues long. The CDR3: CAISETSGTRDTQYF. As DNA, the CDR3 is TGTGCCATCAGTGAGACTAGCGGGACTAGGGATACGCAGTATTTT.

This clonotype was detected only a few times. V gene TRBV20-1 combines with J gene TRBJ2-5, with unresolved D. Germline-derived CDR1 and CDR2 are DFQATT and SNEGSKA (reference sequence). V was trimmed by 5 bases and J by 5 bases, leaving 12 bases between them. CDR3 size: 12 residues. In DNA form, the CDR3 reads TGCAGTGCTCCGGGCCGCGCTGAGACCCAGTACTTC. Encoded protein: CSAPGRAETQYF.

This clonotype has more than one count but fewer than ten. The CDR3 DNA is TGTGCCAGCAGCCGCACAATCAATGAAAAACTGTTTTTT. Its protein is CASSRTINEKLFF. The V call is TRBV14, the J call TRBJ1-4; D uncertain. With 4 bases removed from V and 5 bases from J, the gap between germline ends came to 8 bases. The germline CDR1 and CDR2 sequences are SGHDN and FVKESK. The CDR3 contains 13 residues.

This sequence joins TRBV29-1 and TRBJ2-5; D possibly uses TRBD1 or TRBD2 (5 bases each). Germline V lookup: CDR1 SQVTM, CDR2 ANQGSEA. The length of the CDR3 is 13 residues. Trimming left V 6 bases short and J 5 bases short, with 16 bases between. The CDR3 spells CSVRLTWGETQYF. The CDR3 DNA sequence: TGCAGCGTGCGATTAACCTGGGGGGAGACCCAGTACTTC. Using reference TRBV29-1 and TRBJ2-5 for the parts outside the CDR3, the full variable domain is SAVISQKPSRDICQRGTSLTIQCQVDSQVTMMFWYRQQPGQSLTLIATANQGSEATYESGFVIDKFPISRPNLTFSTLTVSNMSPEDSSIYLCSVRLTWGETQYFGPGTRLLVL.

This clonotype was seen a handful of times. The J gene is TRBJ1-5, the V gene TRBV4-3, with D unresolved. V gave up 0 bases and J gave up 5 bases, with 8 bases separating them. Germline assignment: CDR1 LGHNA and CDR2 YSLEER. The CDR3 runs to 14 residues. CDR3 protein: CASSQDSSYQPQHF. The CDR3 bases are TGCGCCAGCAGCCAAGACAGCTCTTATCAGCCCCAGCATTTT.

In this sample, this clonotype turned up a few times. The genes are TRBV4-3 and TRBJ1-4, with no clear D. V was pared by 2 bases and J by 3 bases, with 10 bases between. The CDR3 is made up of 15 amino acids. Germline CDR1 and CDR2: LGHNA and YSLEER. The CDR3: CASSQTNSPNEKLFF. Written as DNA, the CDR3 is TGCGCCAGCAGCCAAACGAACAGCCCTAATGAAAAACTGTTTTTT.

This clonotype was counted ten times or more. The V call is TRBV10-3, the J call TRBJ1-5, with D possibly matching TRBD1 (5 bases). Germline V gene lookup returns CDR1 ENHRY and CDR2 SYGVKD. The ends were cut back, 2 bases at V and 7 bases at J, with 12 bases in the middle. The CDR3 covers 14 residues. CDR3 DNA: TGTGCCATCAGTGAGGGGCAGGGCGGCCAGCCCCAGCATTTT. This codes for CAISEGQGGQPQHF.

There are many counts of this clonotype. CDR3 nucleotides: TGCAGTGCTACCCCGACTAGCGGGAGTCGCGACTACGAGCAGTACTTC. Its translation: CSATPTSGSRDYEQYF. V gene TRBV20-1 combines with J gene TRBJ2-7; 12 nucleotides align to TRBD2. The germline V gene has CDR1 DFQATT and CDR2 SNEGSKA (reference sequence). This CDR3 has 16 residues. V lost 4 bases and J lost 3; bases outside the gene matches: 10.

V usage is TRBV7-9 and J usage is TRBJ2-7; D is unresolved. V lost 1 base, J lost 6 bases, and 7 bases lay in between. Germline assignment: CDR1 SEHNR and CDR2 FQNEAQ (reference sequence). This CDR3 contains 12 residues. The CDR3 sequence: CASSLVLTEQYF. The CDR3 DNA sequence: TGTGCCAGCAGCTTAGTTTTAACCGAGCAGTACTTC.

In its sample, this clonotype was seen many times. V usage is TRBV15 and J usage is TRBJ1-1, with a tentative D call TRBD1 (5 bases). This CDR3 comprises 15 residues. The ends were cut back, 0 bases at V and 6 bases at J, with 14 bases in the middle. In germline, CDR1 is LNHNV, CDR2 YYDKDF (reference sequence). The CDR3 region is CATSRDRGERSEAFF. CDR3 coding DNA: TGTGCCACCAGCAGAGATCGGGGGGAACGGTCTGAAGCTTTCTTT.

The V gene is TRBV12-3 or TRBV12-4, the J gene TRBJ1-2; tentatively, D is TRBD1 (5 bases). This CDR3 spans 15 amino acids. V lost 10 bases to trimming and J lost 4 bases, with 22 bases between them. CDR3 residues: CATIGHRVGGYGYTF. CDR3 DNA sequence: TGTGCCACCATAGGACACCGAGTCGGAGGCTATGGCTACACCTTC.

The V gene is TRBV5-1, the J gene TRBJ2-1; possible D gene TRBD2, 6 bases. Trimming stripped 0 bases from V and 6 bases from J, with 10 bases between. Germline-derived CDR1 and CDR2 are SGHRS and YFSETQ. The CDR3 covers 14 residues. In nucleotides, the CDR3 is TGCGCCAGCAGCTTGGTAGCGGACACCAATGAGCAGTTCTTC. Its protein is CASSLVADTNEQFF.

The rearrangement joins TRBV6-5 to TRBJ2-5; possible D gene TRBD2, 5 bases. Trimming stripped 2 bases from V and 2 bases from J, with 9 bases between. This CDR3 has 14 residues. Germline V gene sequence: CDR1 MNHEY, CDR2 SVGAGI. CDR3: CASSYTREQETQYF. Here the CDR3 DNA reads TGTGCCAGCAGTTACACGAGGGAGCAAGAGACCCAGTACTTC.

This chain connects TRBV28 to TRBJ2-3; TRBD1 matches 9 bases. J was trimmed by 1 base and V by 6 bases; bases with no gene match: 5. This CDR3 has 15 amino acids. CDR1 is MDHEN, CDR2 SYDVKM, per germline. The CDR3 region is CASRGDREGTDTQYF. CDR3 sequence (DNA): TGTGCCAGCAGGGGGGACAGGGAAGGCACAGATACGCAGTATTTT. The whole variable domain, filled in from reference TRBV28 and TRBJ2-3, reads DVKVTQSSRYLVKRTGEKVFLECVQDMDHENMFWYRQDPGLGLRLIYFSYDVKMKEKGDIPEGYSVSREKKERFSLILESASTNQTSMYLCASRGDREGTDTQYFGPGTRLTVL.

This clonotype was seen ten or more times. V usage is TRBV12-3 or TRBV12-4 and J usage is TRBJ2-1, with 9 bases matching TRBD1. V shed 7 bases and J 7 bases; nucleotides not matched to a gene: 5. This CDR3 has 13 residues. The CDR3 bases are TGTGCCAGCACCTGGACAGGGGAGAATGAGCAGTTCTTC. Translated: CASTWTGENEQFF.

The table lists this clonotype with many counts. The chain has TRBV5-1 and TRBJ2-6, with D unclear. This CDR3 has 15 amino acids. Germline V gene sequence: CDR1 SGHRS, CDR2 YFSETQ. Trimming stripped 1 base from V and 4 bases from J, with 9 bases between. The CDR3 protein is CASSLSGVGANVLTF. CDR3 nucleotides: TGCGCCAGCAGCTTGTCAGGAGTAGGGGCCAACGTCCTGACTTTC.